This TCR beta chain was recorded in a study of read filtering for tumor transcriptome and immune sequencing. Overall study: Mean patient age was approximately 66 years, range about 47 to 85; roughly 18 male, 12 to 15 female. Revised staging placed roughly eight patients in R-ISS I, some 17 in II, 6 or 7 in III. Whole-study findings and limits: Around 82% of IR-seq clonotypes had a single read, yet these held around 3.3% of reads.

From 400 to 450 ng of RNA, a library with molecular barcoded alpha/delta and beta/gamma adaptors was made. TCRdb passed the reads through MiXCR, listing each CDR3 protein once. This sample has 85,000 to 100,000 distinct CDR3 sequences; under 25% occur once, and the top ten carry approximately 10%. This clonotype was counted at least ten times. The antigen is unknown. This CDR3 contains 14 residues. Trimming took off 3 bases at V and 0 bases at J, with 9 bases between the two ends. This rearrangement joins TRBV12-3 or TRBV12-4 to TRBJ2-7; D perhaps matches TRBD2 (6 bases). The sequence derives from a donor aged 40 or over with multiple myeloma. Sample: a population of CD138-negative cells sorted from bone marrow. The DNA for the CDR3 is TGTGCCAGCAGTTTCGGGGGTTACTCCTACGAGCAGTACTTC. It is translated as CASSFGGYSYEQYF.